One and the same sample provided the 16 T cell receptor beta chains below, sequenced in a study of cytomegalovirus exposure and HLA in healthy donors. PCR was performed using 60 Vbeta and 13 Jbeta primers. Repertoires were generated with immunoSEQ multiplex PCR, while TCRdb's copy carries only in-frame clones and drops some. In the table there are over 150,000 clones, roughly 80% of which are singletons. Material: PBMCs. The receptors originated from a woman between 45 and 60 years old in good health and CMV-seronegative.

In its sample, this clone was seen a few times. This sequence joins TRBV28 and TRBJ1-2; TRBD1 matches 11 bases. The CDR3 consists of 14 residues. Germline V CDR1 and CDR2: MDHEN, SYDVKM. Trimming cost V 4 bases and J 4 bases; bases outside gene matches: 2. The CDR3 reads CASSSGTGGYGYTF. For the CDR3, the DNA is TGTGCCAGCAGTTCAGGGACAGGGGGCTATGGCTACACCTTC.

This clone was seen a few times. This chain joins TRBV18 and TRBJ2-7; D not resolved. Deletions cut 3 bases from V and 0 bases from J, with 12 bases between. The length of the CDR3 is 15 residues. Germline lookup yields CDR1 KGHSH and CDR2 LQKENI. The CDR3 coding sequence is TGTGCCAGCTCACCTTCACAGTTAAGCTCCTACGAGCAGTACTTC. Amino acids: CASSPSQLSSYEQYF.

CDR3 loop: CASSRGGVAEAFF. The DNA for the CDR3 is TGTGCCAGCTCTAGGGGGGGAGTCGCTGAAGCTTTCTTT. V usage is TRBV28 and J usage is TRBJ1-1; tentatively, D is TRBD1 (6 bases). V lost 8 bases and J 6 bases, leaving 16 bases between the germline ends. CDR3 length: 13 residues. Germline CDR1 MDHEN, CDR2 SYDVKM. Full variable domain (missing parts from reference TRBV28 and TRBJ1-1): DVKVTQSSRYLVKRTGEKVFLECVQDMDHENMFWYRQDPGLGLRLIYFSYDVKMKEKGDIPEGYSVSREKKERFSLILESASTNQTSMYLCASSRGGVAEAFFGQGTRLTVV.

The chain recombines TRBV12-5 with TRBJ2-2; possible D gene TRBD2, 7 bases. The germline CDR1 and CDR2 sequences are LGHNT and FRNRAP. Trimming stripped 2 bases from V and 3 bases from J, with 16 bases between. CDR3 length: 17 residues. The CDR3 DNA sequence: TGTGCTAGTGGTTTGACTGGCGGGGGCCCTGACACCGGGGAGCTGTTTTTT. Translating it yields CASGLTGGGPDTGELFF.

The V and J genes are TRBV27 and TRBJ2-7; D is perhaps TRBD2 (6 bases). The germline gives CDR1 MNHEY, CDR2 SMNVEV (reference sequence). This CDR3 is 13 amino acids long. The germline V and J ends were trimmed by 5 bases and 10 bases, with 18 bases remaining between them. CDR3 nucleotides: TGTGCCAGCAGTCTCCGGGACGGGAGAAATCAGTACTTC. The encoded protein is CASSLRDGRNQYF.

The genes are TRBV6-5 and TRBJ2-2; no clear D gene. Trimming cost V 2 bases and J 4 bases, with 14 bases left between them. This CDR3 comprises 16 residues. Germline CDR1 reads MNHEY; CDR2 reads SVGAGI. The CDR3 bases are TGTGCCAGCAGTTACATGAGCTGGTATTCCACCGGGGAGCTGTTTTTT. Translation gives CASSYMSWYSTGELFF.

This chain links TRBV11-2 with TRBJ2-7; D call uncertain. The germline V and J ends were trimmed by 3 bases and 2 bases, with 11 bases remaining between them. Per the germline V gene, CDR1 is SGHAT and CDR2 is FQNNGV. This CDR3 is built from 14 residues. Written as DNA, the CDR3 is TGTGCCAGCAGCTTGTTCGGTCCTACCTACGAGCAGTACTTC. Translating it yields CASSLFGPTYEQYF.

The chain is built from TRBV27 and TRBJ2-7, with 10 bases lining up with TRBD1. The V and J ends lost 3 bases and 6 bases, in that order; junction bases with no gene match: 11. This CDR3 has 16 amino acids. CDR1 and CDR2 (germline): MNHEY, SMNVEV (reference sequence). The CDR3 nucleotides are TGTGCCAGCAGTTTGGGGCCGGGACAGGGGCAGATCGAGCAGTACTTC. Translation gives CASSLGPGQGQIEQYF.

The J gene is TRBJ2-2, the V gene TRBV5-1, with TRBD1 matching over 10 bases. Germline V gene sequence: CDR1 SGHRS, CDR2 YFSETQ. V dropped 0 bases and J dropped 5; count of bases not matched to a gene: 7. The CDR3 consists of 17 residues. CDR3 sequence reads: CASSLAMGTGATGELFF. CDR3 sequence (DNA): TGCGCCAGCAGCTTGGCCATGGGGACAGGGGCGACCGGGGAGCTGTTTTTT.

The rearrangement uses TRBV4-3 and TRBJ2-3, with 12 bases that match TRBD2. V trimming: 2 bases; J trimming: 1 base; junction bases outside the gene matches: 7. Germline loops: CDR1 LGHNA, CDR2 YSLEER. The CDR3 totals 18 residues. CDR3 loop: CASSQILAGGPGTDTQYF. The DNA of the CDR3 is TGCGCCAGCAGCCAAATCCTAGCGGGGGGGCCTGGCACAGATACGCAGTATTTT.

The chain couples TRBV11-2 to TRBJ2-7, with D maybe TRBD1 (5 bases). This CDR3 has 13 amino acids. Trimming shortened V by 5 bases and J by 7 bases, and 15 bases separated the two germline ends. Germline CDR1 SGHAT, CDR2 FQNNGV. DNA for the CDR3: TGTGCCAGCAGCGTGGGGCCTTCTCGGGAGCAGTACTTC. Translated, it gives CASSVGPSREQYF.

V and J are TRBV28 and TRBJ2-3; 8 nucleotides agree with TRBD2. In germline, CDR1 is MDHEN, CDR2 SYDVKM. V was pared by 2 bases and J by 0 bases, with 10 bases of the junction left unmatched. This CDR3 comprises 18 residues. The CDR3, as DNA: TGTGCCAGCAGTTTAACCCCGTGGACTAGCACTAGCACAGATACGCAGTATTTT. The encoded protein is CASSLTPWTSTSTDTQYF.

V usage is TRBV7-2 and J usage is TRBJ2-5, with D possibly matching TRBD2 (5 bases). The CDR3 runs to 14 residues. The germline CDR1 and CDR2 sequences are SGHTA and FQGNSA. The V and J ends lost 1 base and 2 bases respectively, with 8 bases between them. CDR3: CASSLVSGQETQYF. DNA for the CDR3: TGTGCCAGCAGCTTAGTCTCGGGGCAAGAGACCCAGTACTTC.

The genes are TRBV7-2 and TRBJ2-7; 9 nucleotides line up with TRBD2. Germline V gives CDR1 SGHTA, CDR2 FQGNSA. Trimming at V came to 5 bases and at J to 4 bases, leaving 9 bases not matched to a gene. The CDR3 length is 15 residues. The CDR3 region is CASSRPGGGGYEQYF. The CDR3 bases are TGTGCCAGCAGCCGGCCTGGCGGGGGGGGGTACGAGCAGTACTTC.

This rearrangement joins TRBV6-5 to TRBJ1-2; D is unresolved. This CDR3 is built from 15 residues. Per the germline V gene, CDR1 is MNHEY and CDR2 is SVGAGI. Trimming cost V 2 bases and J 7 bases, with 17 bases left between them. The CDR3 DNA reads TGTGCCAGCAGTTACCTGGCGAGAGGTCTACGTGGCTACACCTTC. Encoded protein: CASSYLARGLRGYTF.

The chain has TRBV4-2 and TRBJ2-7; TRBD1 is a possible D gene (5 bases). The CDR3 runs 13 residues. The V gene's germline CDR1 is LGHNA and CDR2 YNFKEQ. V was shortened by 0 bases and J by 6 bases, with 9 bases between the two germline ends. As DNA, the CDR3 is TGTGCCAGCAGCCAAGACAGGGTAAGCGAGCAGTACTTC. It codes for CASSQDRVSEQYF.